A single T cell receptor (beta chain) is shown here with its context. Its antigen is unknown. The table came from immunoSEQ multiplex PCR; TCRdb's copy has only in-frame clones and leaves some out. The data contain roughly 680,000 clones, just under 75% of them singletons. The data belong to a study of shared clonotypes between healthy human individuals. Trimming took 3 bases from V and 1 from J, leaving 9 bases between them. In germline, CDR1 is KGHSH, CDR2 LQKENI. The CDR3 runs to 14 residues. Study results and caveats: Among donors, sharing of clonotypes was expected to be affected by sequencing depth.

The chain has TRBV18 and TRBJ2-5, with D hard to call. The origin of this receptor is a woman younger than 45 in good health. Sample: memory CD4+ T cells sorted from blood. Subset noted: CD45RA-negative fraction. The CDR3 loop reads CASSPPTIQETQYF. The CDR3 DNA reads TGTGCCAGCTCACCGCCGACAATCCAAGAGACCCAGTACTTC. Full variable domain (rest looked up from reference TRBV18 and TRBJ2-5): NAGVMQNPRHLVRRRGQEARLRCSPMKGHSHVYWYRQLPEEGLKFMVYLQKENIIDESGMPKERFSAEFPKEGPSILRIQQVVRGDSAAYFCASSPPTIQETQYFGPGTRLLVL.